This is a list of T cell receptor beta chains from one sample in a study of identical twins. TCRdb called the 5' RACE reads again in MiXCR, with one record for every CDR3 protein. The data hold 250,000 or so distinct CDR3 sequences, with 6% to 8.5% observed a single time. These data are also associated with another study on yellow fever vaccine responses in identical twins.

Sequencing was performed on CD8+ T cells sorted from blood. The receptors originated from a woman between 18 and 29 years old in good health. CDR3s include the opening cysteine and the closing phenylalanine or tryptophan. A D gene is named only where the DNA matches it firmly. Only some rows state a clone size, as once, few, many or a class for expanded clones.

D	V	size	J	DNA	CDR3
TRBD1	TRBV4-2	-	TRBJ1-5	TGTGCCAGCAGCCAAGAACAGGGGGGTAATCAGCCCCAGCATTTT	CASSQEQGGNQPQHF
TRBD1	TRBV20-1	-	TRBJ1-1	TGCAGTGCTAGGGGACAGATGAACACTGAAGCTTTCTTT	CSARGQMNTEAFF
-	TRBV7-9	few	TRBJ2-2	TGTGCCAGCTTCGGACTCCCGAACACCGGGGAGCTGTTTTTT	CASFGLPNTGELFF
TRBD2	TRBV10-3	few	TRBJ2-7	TGTGCCACCCTAGCGGGAGGGGGCGAGCAGTACTTC	CATLAGGGEQYF
-	TRBV20-1	-	TRBJ1-1	TGCAGTGCTGAGACGGGACGCATGGGAGACACTGAAGCTTTCTTT	CSAETGRMGDTEAFF
TRBD1	TRBV7-2	-	TRBJ2-3	TGTACCTGCAGTTTACGCGTTCTTCTGGACAGGGGGCGGTCAGATACGCAGTATTTT	CTCSLRVLLDRGRSDTQYF
-	TRBV7-9	-	TRBJ2-3	TGTGCCAGCAGCTCGGACGTTAGCACAGATACGCAGTATTTT	CASSSDVSTDTQYF
-	TRBV7-8	many	TRBJ2-7	TGTGCCAGCAGCTCCGCGGCCAGACAACTTTCCGAGCAGTACTTC	CASSSAARQLSEQYF
-	TRBV7-9	many	TRBJ1-1	TGTGCCAGCAGCTTACGATGGGGAGAGCCGAACACTGAAGCTTTCTTT	CASSLRWGEPNTEAFF
TRBD1	TRBV11-3	few	TRBJ1-5	TGTGCCAGCAGCTTAGCAGGGGGGCCGGGTCAGCCCCAGCATTTT	CASSLAGGPGQPQHF
-	TRBV12-3/TRBV12-4	few	TRBJ2-1	TGTGCCAGCAGTACCGCCGGACAGCAATACAATGAGCAGTTCTTC	CASSTAGQQYNEQFF
-	TRBV11-2	few	TRBJ1-4	TGTGCCAGCAGCCGGGAGTTCGTGACTAATGAAAAACTGTTTTTT	CASSREFVTNEKLFF
TRBD1	TRBV5-1	many	TRBJ1-1	TGCGCCAGCAGCCGGACAGGGGGCTTCGCTGAAGCTTTCTTT	CASSRTGGFAEAFF
-	TRBV11-2	few	TRBJ2-7	TGTGCCAGCAGCTCAGGGGACGAGCAGTACTTC	CASSSGDEQYF